What follows are 20 T cell receptor beta chains derived from one specimen sequenced in a study of T cell repertoires in cytomegalovirus infection. MiXCR, run by TCRdb on the reads, gives a single entry per CDR3 protein. The sample includes roughly 640,000 distinct CDR3 sequences, 24% of them seen just once. The sample taken for sequencing was CD8+ T cells from PBMCs. The receptors were gathered from a human donor in good health (CMV status not recorded). Some clones in this sample may be carry-over from other donors' samples.

This clonotype was picked up a small number of times. The chain is built from TRBV29-1 and TRBJ1-2; a weak D match, TRBD1 (5 bases). Trimming removed 7 bases from V and 7 bases from J, with 10 bases in between. Per the germline V gene, CDR1 is SQVTM and CDR2 is ANQGSEA. CDR3 size: 10 residues. The CDR3 DNA reads TGCAGCGCGAGGCAGGGTGGCTACACCTTC. This codes for CSARQGGYTF.

The table lists this clonotype with many counts. The genes are TRBV7-2 and TRBJ2-7; no firm D call. Germline V CDR1 and CDR2: SGHTA, FQGNSA. V lost 8 bases and J 5 bases, leaving 7 bases between the germline ends. The CDR3 is 10 amino acids. The CDR3 region is CASAEHEQYF. CDR3 coding DNA: TGTGCCAGCGCGGAACACGAGCAGTACTTC.

This clonotype has only a few counts. This sequence joins TRBV7-2 and TRBJ1-1; no reliable D call. This CDR3 has 13 amino acids. CDR1 and CDR2 (germline): SGHTA, FQGNSA. With 6 bases removed from V and 1 base from J, the gap between germline ends came to 9 bases. CDR3 sequence reads: CASRPPGNTEAFF. CDR3 bases: TGTGCCAGCAGGCCTCCGGGGAACACTGAAGCTTTCTTT.

The genes are TRBV6-4 and TRBJ2-1; 16 bases line up with TRBD2. The V gene end was trimmed by 5 bases and the J gene end by 0 bases; junction bases not matched to a gene: 7. The CDR3 has 19 residues. CDR1 and CDR2 (germline): MRHNA, SNTAGT. The CDR3, as DNA: TGTGCCAGCAGTCCCCTGGGACTAGCGGGGGGGACCTCCTACAATGAGCAGTTCTTC. It yields the protein CASSPLGLAGGTSYNEQFF.

This clonotype showed up just a few times. The DNA of the CDR3 is TGCAGCCCCACTGGTAGGGATAGCACAGATACGCAGTATTTT. It is translated as CSPTGRDSTDTQYF. This chain links TRBV20-1 with TRBJ2-3; D uncertain. The CDR3 extends over 14 amino acids. The germline V gene encodes CDR1 DFQATT and CDR2 SNEGSKA (reference sequence).

The chain employs TRBV14 and TRBJ2-3, with unresolved D. Trimming cost V 1 base and J 1 base, with 6 bases left between them. The CDR3 covers 14 residues. Looked up from germline, CDR1 is SGHDN and CDR2 is FVKESK. The CDR3 sequence: CASSQGRRTDTQYF. The CDR3 DNA reads as TGTGCCAGCAGCCAAGGTAGACGCACAGATACGCAGTATTTT.

V gene TRBV25-1 combines with J gene TRBJ2-3, with 8 bases lining up with TRBD1. The CDR3 totals 15 residues. Germline CDR1 MGHDK, CDR2 SYGVNS. J lost 3 bases, V lost 8 bases, and 10 bases had no gene match. For the CDR3, the DNA is TGTGCCAGCGGCGGACCAGGGGGCCGGACAGATACGCAGTATTTT. As protein: CASGGPGGRTDTQYF.

This clonotype appeared many times. The CDR3 region is CASNRPEGLQETQYF. In DNA form, the CDR3 reads TGTGCCAGCAACCGTCCGGAGGGTTTACAAGAGACCCAGTACTTC. J is TRBJ2-5 and V is TRBV12-3 or TRBV12-4, with D tentatively TRBD2 (6 bases). This CDR3 comprises 15 residues. Trimming took off 7 bases at V and 2 bases at J, with 17 bases between the two ends.

The gene calls are TRBV20-1 and TRBJ1-2; D is unclear. Germline values: CDR1 DFQATT, CDR2 SNEGSKA (reference sequence). CDR3 size: 13 residues. V gave up 1 base and J gave up 8 bases, with 14 bases separating them. This chain's CDR3 is CSARAPRELGYTF. CDR3 DNA: TGCAGTGCTAGAGCCCCCCGGGAGTTGGGCTACACCTTC.

As to this clonotype: Given a much more abundant clone one base away, this may be a read error. This chain links TRBV6-1 with TRBJ2-1, with TRBD1 matching over 10 bases. Looked up from germline, CDR1 is MNHNS and CDR2 is SASEGT. The CDR3 loop spans 14 amino acids. The CDR3 sequence: CANSPGTGDNEQFF. CDR3 bases: TGTGCCAACAGTCCCGGGACAGGGGACAATGAGCAGTTCTTC.

The chain recombines TRBV12-3 or TRBV12-4 with TRBJ2-2, with D unclear. Trimming cost V 7 bases and J 5 bases, with 8 bases left between them. The CDR3 has 12 amino acids. The CDR3: CASILRTGELFF. The CDR3 DNA reads TGTGCCAGCATTCTGAGGACCGGGGAGCTGTTTTTT.

This clonotype was found many times. The gene calls are TRBV12-3 or TRBV12-4 and TRBJ1-1, with a weak D call TRBD1 (5 bases). V lost 3 bases and J 0 bases, leaving 8 bases between the germline ends. This CDR3 is built from 14 residues. CDR3 amino acids: CASSFAGMNTEAFF. The DNA for the CDR3 is TGTGCCAGCAGTTTTGCAGGGATGAACACTGAAGCTTTCTTT.

This sequence joins TRBV29-1 and TRBJ2-2; D remains unclear. The CDR3 consists of 13 residues. Germline values: CDR1 SQVTM, CDR2 ANQGSEA. Trimming took off 2 bases at V and 3 bases at J, with 7 bases between the two ends. This chain's CDR3 is CSVEPQDTGELFF. The CDR3 DNA reads TGCAGCGTTGAACCTCAGGACACCGGGGAGCTGTTTTTT.

This chain uses TRBV7-1 with TRBJ1-1, with D unclear. TRBV7-1 qualifies as an ORF whose function is uncertain. CDR3 length: 15 amino acids. V gave up 8 bases and J gave up 1 base, with 17 bases separating them. The CDR3 region is CASGLGGHANTEAFF. The CDR3 nucleotides are TGTGCCAGCGGCCTCGGCGGGCATGCGAACACTGAAGCTTTCTTT.

This clonotype showed up just a few times. The chain couples TRBV11-2 to TRBJ2-2, with a tentative D call TRBD1 (5 bases). Deletions cut 7 bases from V and 1 base from J, with 16 bases between. Per germline, CDR1 SGHAT and CDR2 FQNNGV. The CDR3 is made up of 16 amino acids. CDR3 region: CASTKGARVNTGELFF. Written as DNA, the CDR3 is TGTGCCAGCACCAAAGGTGCCAGGGTGAACACCGGGGAGCTGTTTTTT.

This sequence joins TRBV6-5 and TRBJ2-5; 7 nucleotides align to TRBD1. Per germline, CDR1 MNHEY and CDR2 SVGAGI. Trimming removed 9 bases from V and 3 bases from J; junction bases left unmatched: 13. CDR3 length equals 15 residues. The chain's CDR3 is CASGWATGTEETQYF. DNA of the CDR3: TGTGCCAGTGGGTGGGCGACAGGGACGGAAGAGACCCAGTACTTC.

This clonotype has at least ten counts. The chain couples TRBV11-3 to TRBJ2-7; 9 bases are shared with TRBD1. This CDR3 spans 15 amino acids. V was pared by 5 bases and J by 3 bases, with 8 bases of the junction left unmatched. CDR1 is SGHNT, CDR2 YENEEA, per germline. DNA of the CDR3: TGTGCCAGCAGCCTTGGGACAGGGAGAATCTACGAGCAGTACTTC. As protein: CASSLGTGRIYEQYF.

This clonotype was observed a single time. The rearrangement links TRBV6-6 to TRBJ2-1; TRBD2 agrees at 7 bases. V lost 2 bases, J lost 6 bases, and 16 bases stayed unmatched. The CDR3 covers 18 residues. Germline V gives CDR1 MNHNY, CDR2 SVGAGI (reference sequence). The CDR3 sequence: CASSYPPKSGVYSNEQFF. As DNA, the CDR3 is TGTGCCAGCAGTTACCCCCCTAAGAGCGGGGTATACTCCAATGAGCAGTTCTTC.

This clonotype showed up many times. This rearrangement joins TRBV6-1 to TRBJ2-7; tentative D call: TRBD1 (6 bases). CDR1 is MNHNS and CDR2 is SASEGT in the germline V gene. The CDR3 totals 16 residues. Trimming removed 8 bases from V and 0 bases from J, with 20 bases in between. CDR3 amino acids: CASGGARPPDSYEQYV. CDR3 DNA: TGTGCCAGCGGGGGCGCGCGGCCGCCAGACTCCTACGAGCAGTACGTC.

This clonotype was detected ten times or more. The V gene is TRBV7-9, the J gene TRBJ2-5, with D tentatively TRBD2 (5 bases). The CDR3 contains 15 residues. Germline CDR1 SEHNR, CDR2 FQNEAQ (reference sequence). V lost 4 bases and J 5 bases, leaving 17 bases between the germline ends. The CDR3: CASSSSGELLETQYF. The CDR3 region has the DNA TGTGCCAGCAGCTCCTCCGGGGAGTTATTGGAGACCCAGTACTTC.